The 21 T cell receptor beta chains reported below all come from one sample, sequenced in a study of blood T cells in healthy people across ages. Through a sample-barcoded 5' primer and a J-beta primer mix, a second PCR was run for roughly 6 to 12 cycles. Using its own MiXCR run on the 5' RACE reads, TCRdb lists one record per CDR3 protein. Counted here are roughly 800,000 distinct CDR3 sequences, 20% to 30% occurring once; the ten biggest clones make up around 2.9%. These same data were also listed under a study on T cells of mothers and their children.

The material sequenced was blood. The receptors were sampled from a boy aged 5 to 17 in good health.

In this sample, this clonotype turned up many times. V gene TRBV6-2 or TRBV6-3 combines with J gene TRBJ2-7; TRBD1 aligns across 11 bases. Germline V gene data show CDR1 as MNHEY and CDR2 as SVGEGT. The junction had 6 bases not matched to a gene; V was cut back by 4 bases and J by 4 bases. There are 15 residues in the CDR3. The CDR3, as DNA: TGTGCCAGCAGTTCCAGGACAGGGGGCAGGTACGAGCAGTACTTC. This gives the protein CASSSRTGGRYEQYF.

V is TRBV12-3 or TRBV12-4 and J is TRBJ1-5; D uncertain. Trimming took off 3 bases at V and 2 bases at J, with 17 bases between the two ends. CDR3 size: 17 residues. CDR3 coding DNA: TGTGCCAGCAGTTTTGGCCAGAATGTGGGTGGCAATCAGCCCCAGCATTTT. Its translation: CASSFGQNVGGNQPQHF.

The V call is TRBV12-3 or TRBV12-4, the J call TRBJ1-4; 8 positions agree with TRBD1. The CDR3 covers 14 residues. With V trimmed by 6 bases and J by 6 bases, 6 bases remained unmatched. Here the CDR3 reads CASRETGADEKLFF. CDR3 DNA sequence: TGTGCCAGCAGGGAGACAGGGGCGGATGAAAAACTGTTTTTT.

This rearrangement joins TRBV9 to TRBJ2-3, with D possibly being TRBD2 (6 bases). Germline V gene data show CDR1 as SGDLS and CDR2 as YYNGEE. CDR3 length equals 16 residues. Trimming left V 3 bases short and J 0 bases short, with 14 bases between. CDR3 sequence reads: CASSARTTFSTDTQYF. CDR3 bases: TGTGCCAGCAGCGCTCGGACTACTTTTAGCACAGATACGCAGTATTTT. The full variable domain, in which reference TRBV9 and TRBJ2-3 provide the parts outside the CDR3, is DSGVTQTPKHLITATGQRVTLRCSPRSGDLSVYWYQQSLDQGLQFLIQYYNGEERAKGNILERFSAQQFPDLHSELNLSSLELGDSALYFCASSARTTFSTDTQYFGPGTRLTVL.

The chain links TRBV10-2 to TRBJ2-7; perhaps TRBD2 as D (7 bases). The germline gives CDR1 WSHSY, CDR2 SAAADI. V lost 8 bases and J lost 0, with 14 bases in between. The CDR3 is made up of 14 amino acids. The CDR3 protein is CASERGHGSYEQYF. In DNA, the CDR3 is TGCGCCAGCGAGCGGGGACACGGCTCCTACGAGCAGTACTTC.

This clonotype was seen a handful of times. The chain uses TRBV9 and TRBJ1-6; D possibly corresponds to TRBD1 (5 bases). CDR3 length: 13 residues. Germline V CDR1 and CDR2: SGDLS, YYNGEE. V was clipped by 3 bases and J by 8 bases, with 9 bases between them. The CDR3 DNA reads as TGTGCCAGCAGCGGCAGGGACTATTCACCCCTCCACTTT. Translating gives CASSGRDYSPLHF. Full variable domain (missing parts from reference TRBV9 and TRBJ1-6): DSGVTQTPKHLITATGQRVTLRCSPRSGDLSVYWYQQSLDQGLQFLIQYYNGEERAKGNILERFSAQQFPDLHSELNLSSLELGDSALYFCASSGRDYSPLHFGNGTRLTVT.

This clonotype appeared a few times. The V gene is TRBV9, the J gene TRBJ1-1; maybe TRBD1 (6 bases). Germline CDR1 and CDR2: SGDLS and YYNGEE. The ends were cut back, 4 bases at V and 4 bases at J, with 11 bases in the middle. The CDR3 length is 13 residues. The CDR3 here is CASSIGGSTEAFF. The CDR3 coding sequence is TGTGCCAGCAGCATAGGGGGGAGCACTGAAGCTTTCTTT.

This clonotype was seen only a few times. J is TRBJ2-2 and V is TRBV2; TRBD2 aligns across 7 bases. The CDR3 length is 15 residues. CDR1 SNHLY and CDR2 FYNNEI come from the germline V gene. The ends lost 6 bases at V and 1 base at J; junction bases unmatched: 5. This chain's CDR3 is CASRGGLRNTGELFF. The CDR3 DNA reads TGTGCCAGCAGGGGGGGACTAAGGAACACCGGGGAGCTGTTTTTT.

The chain couples TRBV2 to TRBJ2-7; TRBD2 matches at 8 bases. V lost 8 bases and J lost 4; bases outside the gene matches: 10. Germline loops: CDR1 SNHLY, CDR2 FYNNEI. The CDR3 runs 14 residues. The CDR3 here is CASGEGAGDYEQYF. CDR3 nucleotides: TGTGCCAGCGGGGAGGGAGCGGGGGATTACGAGCAGTACTTC.

V and J are TRBV5-6 and TRBJ2-5; the D gene is possibly TRBD1 (6 bases). The V gene lost 4 bases and the J gene lost 2 bases, with 12 bases spanning the gap. The length of the CDR3 is 14 residues. Germline assignment: CDR1 SGHDT and CDR2 YYEEEE. The CDR3 DNA sequence: TGTGCCAGCAGCCCAATCAGGGGACAAGAGACCCAGTACTTC. Its protein product is CASSPIRGQETQYF.

CDR3 DNA sequence: TGTGCCAGCAGTCCTAGACGGCAGGGACCCTACGAGCAGTACTTC. Translating gives CASSPRRQGPYEQYF. V gene TRBV9 combines with J gene TRBJ2-5; D possibly uses TRBD1 or TRBD2 (5 bases each). The J call may be wrong; the DNA end is better matched by TRBJ2-7. This CDR3 spans 15 amino acids. Germline lookup yields CDR1 SGDLS and CDR2 YYNGEE.

The rearrangement joins TRBV27 to TRBJ2-7, with 7 nucleotides matching TRBD1. Germline V gene data show CDR1 as MNHEY and CDR2 as SMNVEV (reference sequence). V was clipped by 5 bases and J by 12 bases; unmatched bases: 10. This CDR3 region has 12 residues. CDR3 nucleotides: TGTGCCAGCAGTCCCCGACAGGGTATTCCGTACTTC. Translated, it gives CASSPRQGIPYF.

The J gene is TRBJ2-5, the V gene TRBV20-1, with D unresolved. Per germline, CDR1 DFQATT and CDR2 SNEGSKA (reference sequence). V lost 1 base, J lost 5 bases, and 8 bases lay in between. The CDR3 covers 12 residues. The CDR3 reads CSARGIQETQYF. CDR3 in DNA: TGCAGTGCTAGAGGGATCCAGGAGACCCAGTACTTC.

The genes are TRBV7-3 and TRBJ2-5; 10 bases match TRBD1. TRBJ2-1 explains the end of the DNA better; the J call may be wrong. Germline V gives CDR1 SGHTA, CDR2 FQGTGA. This CDR3 is built from 15 residues. The CDR3 nucleotides read TGTGCCAGCAGCACGACGGGACAGGGGAACAATGAGCAGTTCTTC. Its translation: CASSTTGQGNNEQFF.

This chain links TRBV5-5 with TRBJ2-2, with D perhaps TRBD2 (6 bases). V was clipped by 0 bases and J by 1 base, with 13 bases between them. The V gene's germline CDR1 is SGHKS and CDR2 YYEKEE (reference sequence). CDR3 length: 17 residues. The CDR3 loop is CASSLDPGLLNTGELFF. The DNA for the CDR3 is TGTGCCAGCAGCTTGGACCCGGGACTCCTGAACACCGGGGAGCTGTTTTTT.

This clonotype was counted a few times. The chain couples TRBV6-5 to TRBJ2-6; 7 bases line up with TRBD1. Germline trimming cut 8 bases from V and 7 bases from J; bases unmatched to any gene: 8. Germline CDR1 and CDR2: MNHEY and SVGAGI. The CDR3 contains 14 residues. CDR3 bases: TGTGCCAGCGCCTCGGGACAGCTCGCCAACGTCCTGACTTTC. It translates to CASASGQLANVLTF.

The table lists this clonotype with a count of one. The chain recombines TRBV27 with TRBJ1-1, with TRBD1 identical over 7 bases. From germline, CDR1 is MNHEY and CDR2 SMNVEV (reference sequence). The CDR3 extends over 11 amino acids. Germline trimming cut 5 bases from V and 8 bases from J; bases unmatched to any gene: 2. This CDR3 reads CASSKDREAFF. The DNA of the CDR3 is TGTGCCAGCAGTAAGGACAGGGAAGCTTTCTTT.

This clonotype was detected many times. J is TRBJ2-5 and V is TRBV27; D is unresolved. Germline CDR1 reads MNHEY; CDR2 reads SMNVEV (reference sequence). Trimming removed 2 bases from V and 5 bases from J, with 9 bases in between. This CDR3 contains 13 residues. The chain's CDR3 is CASSLVSQETQYF. The CDR3, as DNA: TGTGCCAGCAGTTTAGTCTCCCAGGAGACCCAGTACTTC.

This clonotype has only a few counts. The rearrangement joins TRBV5-1 to TRBJ2-5; 11 positions match TRBD1. The J call could be wrong; TRBJ2-7 is a better fit for the DNA end. This CDR3 region has 15 residues. Germline V gives CDR1 SGHRS, CDR2 YFSETQ. The chain's CDR3 is CASSDRGDRGYEQYF. As DNA, the CDR3 is TGCGCCAGCAGCGATCGTGGGGACAGGGGGTACGAGCAGTACTTC.

The V call is TRBV7-3, the J call TRBJ2-5, with D perhaps matching TRBD2 (6 bases). The germline gives CDR1 SGHTA, CDR2 FQGTGA. The CDR3 runs to 13 residues. Trimming pared 5 bases from V and 6 bases from J, leaving 13 bases between. The CDR3 DNA sequence: TGTGCCAGCAGCCCCCGGGGGTGGAAGACCCAGTACTTC. Its protein is CASSPRGWKTQYF.

This clonotype occurred a few times. This chain links TRBV11-2 with TRBJ2-6, with D maybe TRBD1 (5 bases). The CDR3 is made up of 17 amino acids. Between the trimmed V and J ends, which lost 6 bases and 2 bases, there was a span of 17 bases. Germline CDR1 and CDR2: SGHAT and FQNNGV. The CDR3 here is CASRQNYGATGANVLTF. The DNA for the CDR3 is TGTGCCAGCAGGCAAAATTATGGGGCAACTGGGGCCAACGTCCTGACTTTC.